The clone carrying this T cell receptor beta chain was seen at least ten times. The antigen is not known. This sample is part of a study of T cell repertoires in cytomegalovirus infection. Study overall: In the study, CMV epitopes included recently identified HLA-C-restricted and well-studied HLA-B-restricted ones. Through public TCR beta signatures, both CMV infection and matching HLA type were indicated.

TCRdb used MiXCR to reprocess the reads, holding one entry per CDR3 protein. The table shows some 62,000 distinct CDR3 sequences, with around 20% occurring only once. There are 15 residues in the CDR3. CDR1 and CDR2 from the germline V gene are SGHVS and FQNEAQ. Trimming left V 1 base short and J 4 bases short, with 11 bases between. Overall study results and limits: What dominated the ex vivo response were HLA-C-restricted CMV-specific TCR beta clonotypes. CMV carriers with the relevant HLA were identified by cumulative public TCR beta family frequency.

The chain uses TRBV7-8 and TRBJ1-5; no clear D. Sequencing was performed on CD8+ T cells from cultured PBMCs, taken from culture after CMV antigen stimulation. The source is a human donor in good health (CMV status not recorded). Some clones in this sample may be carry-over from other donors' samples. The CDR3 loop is CASSLVGTVNQPQHF. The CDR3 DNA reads TGTGCCAGCAGCTTAGTGGGCACGGTTAATCAGCCCCAGCATTTT.